This TCR beta chain was observed in a study of regulatory T cells in long-lasting Graves disease. Turning to the study itself: The antithyroid drugs taken by newly diagnosed Graves' patients had been used for under 3 months.

Sample time point: newly diagnosed GD, antithyroid drugs for less than 3 months. PBMC RNA served as the TCR library source. The CDR3 contains 17 residues. The J segment lost 0 bases and the V segment lost 8 bases, leaving 13 bases of the junction unmatched. Germline loops: CDR1 MNHEY, CDR2 SVGEGT. Construction of TCR beta libraries relied on iRepertoire HTBI primers and on Arm-PCR targeting CDR3 regions. One entry per CDR3 protein, called by TCRdb with MiXCR from the multiplex PCR reads. The data hold 350,000 to 450,000 distinct CDR3 sequences, with about 15% observed a single time. This sample also appeared in a second study, on T cells in Graves' hyperthyroidism and ophthalmopathy.

The rearrangement uses TRBV6-2 or TRBV6-3 and TRBJ2-1; TRBD1 aligns across 7 bases. This TCR derives from a woman between 25 and 40 years old with Graves disease. Material: peripheral blood mononuclear cells (PBMCs), obtained at new diagnosis, from a patient treated with antithyroid drugs. In nucleotides, the CDR3 is TGTGCCAGCCTGTCCGGGGCCGGGACAGACTCCTACAATGAGCAGTTCTTC. This encodes CASLSGAGTDSYNEQFF.